This TCR beta chain was recorded in a study of neurological immune-mediated disorders. Study results and caveats: HTLV-1-associated myelopathy ranked highest for TCR clonal expansion and multiple sclerosis lowest, beneath healthy controls.

Stored at -80 C, 2 million PBMCs were the source of the unsorted libraries. Per the germline V gene, CDR1 is LGHNA and CDR2 is YNFKEQ. This CDR3 spans 17 amino acids. V shed 4 bases and J 1 base; nucleotides not matched to a gene: 10. TCRdb recomputed calls from the 5' RACE reads with MiXCR, one row per CDR3 protein. The data hold under 90,000 distinct CDR3 sequences, with around 3.6% observed a single time. This clonotype was observed many times. Its antigen is unidentified. The chain joins TRBV4-2 to TRBJ2-3; 8 bases agree with TRBD2. This TCR was recovered from a woman in her forties or fifties with multiple sclerosis. The source material was PBMCs. CDR3 in amino acids: CASSLNSAGARTDTQYF. For the CDR3, the DNA is TGTGCCAGCAGCCTCAATTCAGCGGGGGCCCGCACAGATACGCAGTATTTT.